The 8 T cell receptor beta chains below all came from one sample that was sequenced in a study of a mutant IDH1 vaccine in newly diagnosed glioma. These TCRs are of unknown antigen specificity. Here immunoSEQ multiplex PCR was the method, and the copy in TCRdb shows in-frame clones only, minus some. The repertoire includes 50,000 to 70,000 clones, approximately 78% of them detected once, and around 8.4% sits in the top ten. Time point indicated: week 23, last vaccination. What each vaccine dose contained was 300 ug of mutant IDH1 20-mer peptide, accompanied by topical imiquimod. This material consisted of PBMCs, taken from a glioma patient whose treatment included an IDH1 peptide vaccine. These receptors originate from a middle-aged woman with glioma. Some clones in this sample may be carry-over from other donors' samples.

V usage is TRBV19 and J usage is TRBJ2-6, with a weak D call TRBD1 (6 bases). Trimming left V 7 bases short and J 0 bases short, with 10 bases between. This CDR3 comprises 15 residues. CDR1 and CDR2 (germline): LNHDA, SQIVND (reference sequence). The CDR3 DNA is TGTGCCAGTAAGGGGGTTAACTCTGGGGCCAACGTCCTGACTTTC. It encodes CASKGVNSGANVLTF.

The chain employs TRBV6-1 and TRBJ1-5, with D tentatively TRBD1 (5 bases). This CDR3 comprises 15 residues. Germline V gene lookup returns CDR1 MNHNS and CDR2 SASEGT. Trimming removed 3 bases from V and 7 bases from J, with 16 bases in between. This CDR3 is CASSERPNGDQPQHF. CDR3 bases: TGTGCCAGCAGTGAGCGCCCGAATGGGGACCAGCCCCAGCATTTT.

CDR3 amino acids: CASHNLAKNIQYF. In DNA, the CDR3 is TGTGCCAGCCATAACTTAGCCAAAAACATTCAGTACTTC. The V call is TRBV2, the J call TRBJ2-4, with D unresolved. The germline gives CDR1 SNHLY, CDR2 FYNNEI. The V gene lost 8 bases and the J gene lost 0 bases, with 8 bases spanning the gap. This CDR3 comprises 13 residues. Together with reference TRBV2 and TRBJ2-4, the CDR3 gives the full variable domain: EPEVTQTPSHQVTQMGQEVILRCVPISNHLYFYWYRQILGQKVEFLVSFYNNEISEKSEIFDDQFSVERPDGSNFTLKIRSTKLEDSAMYFCASHNLAKNIQYFGAGTRLSVL.

The chain carries TRBV19 and TRBJ1-5; the D gene is possibly TRBD1 (5 bases). Deletions cut 3 bases from V and 2 bases from J, with 11 bases between. The CDR3 length is 15 residues. Germline assignment: CDR1 LNHDA and CDR2 SQIVND (reference sequence). For the CDR3, the DNA is TGTGCCAGTAGTATGGCGGGGCGAGGCAATCAGCCCCAGCATTTT. Its translation is CASSMAGRGNQPQHF.

The genes are TRBV7-2 and TRBJ1-2; D is unresolved. The V end was cut by 0 bases, the J end by 5 bases, with 25 bases between. The CDR3 is 19 amino acids. Per the germline V gene, CDR1 is SGHTA and CDR2 is FQGNSA. CDR3 in DNA: TGTGCCAGCAGCTTAGCCAGACTCATGGGGAGCACTTATTCTTATGGCTACACCTTC. It translates to CASSLARLMGSTYSYGYTF.

V is TRBV5-6 and J is TRBJ2-1; unclear D gene. Germline CDR1 is SGHDT and CDR2 is YYEEEE. Trimming left V 1 base short and J 1 base short, with 0 bases between. The CDR3 is made up of 12 amino acids. The CDR3 nucleotides read TGTGCCAGCAGCTTGTCCTACAATGAGCAGTTCTTC. Translation: CASSLSYNEQFF.

This sequence joins TRBV29-1 and TRBJ1-2; D remains ambiguous. The germline V gene has CDR1 SQVTM and CDR2 ANQGSEA. The CDR3 contains 13 residues. V was clipped by 5 bases and J by 4 bases, with 14 bases between them. Here the CDR3 reads CSVKVEYSYGYTF. The DNA of the CDR3 is TGCAGCGTTAAAGTCGAATATAGCTATGGCTACACCTTC.

This sequence joins TRBV2 and TRBJ1-6, with 10 positions matching TRBD1. The CDR3 length is 15 residues. Germline lookup yields CDR1 SNHLY and CDR2 FYNNEI. The junction had 5 bases not matched to a gene; V was cut back by 4 bases and J by 8 bases. CDR3 in amino acids: CASSATGGEYSPLHF. CDR3 nucleotides: TGTGCCAGCAGTGCGACAGGGGGCGAGTATTCACCCCTCCACTTT.